This T cell receptor (beta chain) derives from a study of beta chain features in type 1 diabetes. Regarding the study as a whole: Shortening of TCRB CDR3s, moderate but significant, appeared in all four CD4+ subsets of Type 1 diabetes patients. Shorter templates might be favored by PCR, equally in patients and controls. Within patients, naive, central memory and Treg TCRB repertoires seemed more similar than within healthy donors.

The CDR3 has 16 residues. CDR1 is SEHNR and CDR2 is FQNEAQ in the germline V gene (reference sequence). With V trimmed by 4 bases and J by 5 bases, 5 bases remained unmatched. Every isolated RNA sample was fully reverse transcribed, so sequencing captured expressed TCRB transcripts. Here immunoSEQ multiplex PCR was the method, and the copy in TCRdb shows in-frame clones only, minus some. The sample has some 350,000 clones, approximately 12% seen once. This clone was recorded a few times. Antigen specificity is unknown. The single heparinised draw taken from each donor contained 90 to 150 mL of blood on average. It was via CD45RO/CCR7/CD25/CD127/CD95/CD27 that CD4+ naive, central memory, regulatory and stem cell-like memory cells were sorted.

This clonotype was obtained from a woman under 30 with type 1 diabetes. The chain links TRBV7-9 to TRBJ2-3; 14 bases agree with TRBD2. Sample: naive CD4+ T cells from blood. The CDR3: CASSSGLAGGEDTQYF. For the CDR3, the DNA is TGTGCCAGCAGCTCCGGACTAGCGGGAGGAGAAGATACGCAGTATTTT.